One sample yielded the 11 T cell receptor beta chains listed below, sequenced in a study of T cell responses to AZD1222 COVID-19 vaccine (dated by TCRdb to the early 2020s). Receptor amplification or capture employed the immunoSEQ multiplex PCR assay. Entries here come from immuneACCESS through TCRdb and include only in-frame sequences with V and J called. Some clones fail to appear in such tables; in the studies checked, an unresolved V gene covers under half of the shortfall, and the cause of the remainder is unknown. The sample profile shows about 97,000 clones; nearly 90% of them were found once. The ten largest clones take up about 2.8% of the sample. The sample's time point label, in plain terms: baseline before first vaccination. The sequencing used peripheral blood, collected on day 0 of AZD1222 vaccination. The receptors here all came from an adult in good health.

The J gene is TRBJ2-3, the V gene TRBV19; 8 bases are shared with TRBD1. This CDR3 is built from 16 residues. Unmatched junction bases numbered 10, after V lost 3 bases and J lost 5 bases. Germline assignment: CDR1 LNHDA and CDR2 SQIVND (reference sequence). The CDR3 nucleotides are TGTGCCAGTAGTATGTATCAGGGGGCAGGGGTAGATACGCAGTATTTT. This encodes CASSMYQGAGVDTQYF.

The rearrangement links TRBV27 to TRBJ1-2; no definite D call. The length of the CDR3 is 13 residues. Germline CDR1 MNHEY, CDR2 SMNVEV (reference sequence). Trimming removed 0 bases from V and 4 bases from J, with 6 bases in between. CDR3 loop: CASSLSKGYGYTF. CDR3 in DNA: TGTGCCAGCAGTTTATCTAAGGGCTATGGCTACACCTTC.

The CDR3 DNA is TGTGCCAGCAGCGGTTATGGGGGGTCAGACAACCTCAACACTGAAGCTTTCTTT. Protein: CASSGYGGSDNLNTEAFF. The chain combines TRBV7-2 with TRBJ1-1; possibly TRBD1 for D (5 bases). This CDR3 region has 18 residues. Trimming removed 5 bases from V and 2 bases from J, with 24 bases in between. In germline, CDR1 is SGHTA, CDR2 FQGNSA.

The V call is TRBV7-9, the J call TRBJ1-1; D is perhaps TRBD1 (5 bases). Deletions cut 0 bases from V and 5 bases from J, with 7 bases between. CDR3 length: 13 amino acids. In germline, CDR1 is SEHNR, CDR2 FQNEAQ (reference sequence). The CDR3 sequence: CASSLAWGTEAFF. Written as DNA, the CDR3 is TGTGCCAGCAGCTTAGCGTGGGGGACTGAAGCTTTCTTT.

V is TRBV12-3 or TRBV12-4 and J is TRBJ1-1; unclear D gene. V was trimmed by 5 bases and J by 4 bases, leaving 8 bases between them. This CDR3 region has 12 residues. CDR3 DNA sequence: TGTGCCAGCAGTCTTTGGTTCACTGAAGCTTTCTTT. This codes for CASSLWFTEAFF.

This chain uses TRBV2 with TRBJ1-2; maybe TRBD1 (5 bases). Germline V gene sequence: CDR1 SNHLY, CDR2 FYNNEI. The germline V and J ends were trimmed by 7 bases and 2 bases, with 8 bases remaining between them. This CDR3 has 12 amino acids. The DNA of the CDR3 is TGTGCCAGCACCCGGGGGAACTATGGCTACACCTTC. Protein product: CASTRGNYGYTF.

The gene calls are TRBV28 and TRBJ2-5; D gene ambiguous. From germline, CDR1 is MDHEN and CDR2 SYDVKM. The CDR3 has 14 amino acids. V lost 1 base and J lost 5, with 11 bases in between. The CDR3 nucleotides read TGTGCCAGCAGTTTATCTCAAGGGTCGGAGACCCAGTACTTC. It yields the protein CASSLSQGSETQYF. The whole variable domain, remainder taken from reference TRBV28 and TRBJ2-5, is DVKVTQSSRYLVKRTGEKVFLECVQDMDHENMFWYRQDPGLGLRLIYFSYDVKMKEKGDIPEGYSVSREKKERFSLILESASTNQTSMYLCASSLSQGSETQYFGPGTRLLVL.

The CDR3 DNA reads TGTGCCAGCAAAGTCGACAGGGGTGGGGAGACCCAGTACTTC. Translating gives CASKVDRGGETQYF. V and J are TRBV27 and TRBJ2-5; 8 positions agree with TRBD1. The V and J ends lost 7 bases and 5 bases, in that order; junction bases with no gene match: 9. The CDR3 totals 14 residues. CDR1 and CDR2 from the germline V gene are MNHEY and SMNVEV (reference sequence).

About this clone: A read error may account for a junction end that differs from germline. The J gene is TRBJ1-1, the V gene TRBV25-1; tentative D call: TRBD1 (5 bases). CDR3 length: 15 residues. Looked up from germline, CDR1 is MGHDK and CDR2 is SYGVNS. CDR3 in amino acids: CASSESGRVNAEAFF. CDR3 nucleotides: TGTGCCAGCAGTGAATCGGGCAGGGTGAACGCTGAAGCTTTCTTT. Full variable domain (outside the CDR3, taken from reference TRBV25-1 and TRBJ1-1): EADIYQTPRYLVIGTGKKITLECSQTMGHDKMYWYQQDPGMELHLIHYSYGVNSTEKGDLSSESTVSRIRTEHFPLTLESARPSHTSQYLCASSESGRVNAEAFFGQGTRLTVV.

The chain joins TRBV18 to TRBJ2-3; D is undetermined. The CDR3 loop spans 14 amino acids. V gave up 2 bases and J gave up 5 bases, with 11 bases separating them. CDR1 and CDR2 (germline): KGHSH, LQKENI. DNA for the CDR3: TGTGCCAGCTCACCAGAGGCAAATCGAGATACGCAGTATTTT. This gives the protein CASSPEANRDTQYF.

Concerning this clone itself: In the same sample, other DNA sequences code for this CDR3. This chain links TRBV5-6 with TRBJ1-1; D call uncertain. CDR3 length equals 13 residues. The germline V gene encodes CDR1 SGHDT and CDR2 YYEEEE. Trimming shortened V by 1 base and J by 0 bases, and 4 bases separated the two germline ends. The DNA for the CDR3 is TGTGCCAGCAGCTTGACCCTGAACACTGAAGCTTTCTTT. Translating gives CASSLTLNTEAFF.